This T cell receptor beta chain was profiled in a study of T cells in Graves' hyperthyroidism and ophthalmopathy. Study background: Blood from the periphery was taken at initial diagnosis, before any treatment.

Whole-study findings and limits: Within blood appeared most thyroid clonotypes that had expanded above 0.001. Stable hyperthyroidism was separated from ophthalmopathy by a model based on 13 V-J features.

TCR beta CDR3 regions were amplified from RNA transcripts. Carried out on the TCR CDR3, a first-round RT-PCR used the HTBI primer set. MiXCR, run by TCRdb on the multiplex PCR reads, gives a single entry per CDR3 protein. The table lists roughly 660,000 distinct CDR3 sequences, about 18% of them singletons. CDR1 MNHEY and CDR2 SMNVEV come from the germline V gene (reference sequence). The CDR3 extends over 15 amino acids. With 5 bases removed from V and 1 base from J, the gap between germline ends came to 9 bases. This clonotype showed up many times. Its specificity is unknown. Diagnostic assessment was based on clinical symptoms, serum thyroxine and TRAb, thyroid ultrasound and orbital computed tomography.

Sequencing used blood. The V and J genes are TRBV27 and TRBJ2-6; TRBD2 might be the D (6 bases). This TCR was sampled from a man between 45 and 60 years old with Graves' hyperthyroidism. The CDR3 here is CASSGGLSGANVLTF. For the CDR3, the DNA is TGTGCCAGCAGTGGGGGACTGTCTGGGGCCAACGTCCTGACTTTC.